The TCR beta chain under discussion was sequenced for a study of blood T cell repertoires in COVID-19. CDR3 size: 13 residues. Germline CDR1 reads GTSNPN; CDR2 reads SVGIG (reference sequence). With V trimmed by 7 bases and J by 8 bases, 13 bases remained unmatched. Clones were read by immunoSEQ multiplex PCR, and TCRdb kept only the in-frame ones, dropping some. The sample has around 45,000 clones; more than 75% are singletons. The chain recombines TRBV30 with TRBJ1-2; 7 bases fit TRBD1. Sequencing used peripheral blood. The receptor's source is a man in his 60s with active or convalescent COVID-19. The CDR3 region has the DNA TGTGCCTCCCCCCCTGAACAGGGGCGAGGCTACACCTTC. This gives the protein CASPPEQGRGYTF.